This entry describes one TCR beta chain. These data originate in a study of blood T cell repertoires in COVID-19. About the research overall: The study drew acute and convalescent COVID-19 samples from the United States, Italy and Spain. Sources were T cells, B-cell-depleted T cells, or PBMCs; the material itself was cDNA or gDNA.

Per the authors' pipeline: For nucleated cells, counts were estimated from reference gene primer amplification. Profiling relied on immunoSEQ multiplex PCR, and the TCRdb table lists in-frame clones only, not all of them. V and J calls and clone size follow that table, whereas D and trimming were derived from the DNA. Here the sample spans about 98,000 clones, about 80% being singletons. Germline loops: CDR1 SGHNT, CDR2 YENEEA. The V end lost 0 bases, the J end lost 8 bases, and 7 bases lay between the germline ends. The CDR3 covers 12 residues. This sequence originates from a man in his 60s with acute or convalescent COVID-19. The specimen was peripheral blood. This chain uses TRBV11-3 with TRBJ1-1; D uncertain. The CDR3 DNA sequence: TGTGCCAGCAGCTTAGATATCTCCGAAGCTTTCTTT. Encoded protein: CASSLDISEAFF.